Each of the 12 T cell receptor beta chains below was sequenced from the same sample in a study of blood T cells in healthy people across ages. Primed by a sample-barcoded 5' primer and a J-beta primer mix, a second PCR proceeded for about 6 to 12 cycles. MiXCR, applied by TCRdb to the 5' RACE reads, yields one record per CDR3 protein. The data hold fewer than 950,000 distinct CDR3 sequences, with approximately 35% observed a single time. The source material was blood. Receptors were obtained from a man younger than 30 in good health.

The chain employs TRBV4-2 and TRBJ1-5, with D possibly matching TRBD1 (5 bases). The CDR3 covers 15 residues. Germline-derived CDR1 and CDR2 are LGHNA and YNFKEQ. V lost 0 bases to trimming and J lost 11 bases, with 17 bases between them. CDR3 sequence: CASSQDDQSGETQHF. DNA for the CDR3: TGTGCCAGCAGCCAAGATGACCAGTCGGGGGAGACCCAGCATTTT.

This clonotype came up many times. V gene TRBV2 combines with J gene TRBJ2-3, with 8 bases identical to TRBD1. CDR1 is SNHLY, CDR2 FYNNEI, per germline. V lost 4 bases and J lost 4; bases outside the gene matches: 4. CDR3 length equals 14 residues. CDR3 loop: CASSGTGSADTQYF. CDR3 in DNA: TGTGCCAGCAGTGGGACAGGGAGCGCAGATACGCAGTATTTT.

V and J are TRBV2 and TRBJ1-1; D unresolved. Trimming pared 3 bases from V and 1 base from J, leaving 9 bases between. Germline V gives CDR1 SNHLY, CDR2 FYNNEI. The CDR3 consists of 14 residues. The CDR3 protein is CASSDREKNTEAFF. The CDR3 DNA is TGTGCCAGCAGTGATAGGGAGAAGAACACTGAAGCTTTCTTT.

This clonotype was recorded a few times. V and J are TRBV5-1 and TRBJ2-4; 9 nucleotides agree with TRBD1. The ends lost 4 bases at V and 5 bases at J; junction bases unmatched: 4. The CDR3 sequence is 14 residues long. Germline V gene lookup returns CDR1 SGHRS and CDR2 YFSETQ. Written as DNA, the CDR3 is TGCGCCAGCAGCGAAACAGGGGGCGAAAACATTCAGTACTTC. As protein: CASSETGGENIQYF.

In nucleotides, the CDR3 is TGCGCCAGCAGCGTGTTTCTACAAGAGACCCAGTACTTC. This codes for CASSVFLQETQYF. The V gene is TRBV5-1, the J gene TRBJ2-5, with no clear D. Germline CDR1 and CDR2: SGHRS and YFSETQ. The CDR3 totals 13 residues. Trimming cost V 4 bases and J 2 bases, with 9 bases left between them.

The V call is TRBV12-5, the J call TRBJ2-1; D gene ambiguous. The CDR3 has 13 amino acids. In germline, CDR1 is LGHNT, CDR2 FRNRAP. With 1 base removed from V and 13 bases from J, the gap between germline ends came to 14 bases. The CDR3 reads CASGLGKGETQFF. The CDR3 DNA follows: TGTGCTAGTGGTTTGGGTAAGGGCGAGACCCAGTTCTTC.

This chain links TRBV20-1 with TRBJ1-1; tentatively, D is TRBD1 (6 bases). CDR1 and CDR2 (germline): DFQATT, SNEGSKA (reference sequence). Trimming removed 6 bases at V and 3 bases at J, with 17 bases between. The CDR3 contains 14 residues. This CDR3 reads CSAKGGGVDTEAFF. In DNA, the CDR3 is TGCAGTGCCAAGGGGGGAGGGGTGGACACTGAAGCTTTCTTT.

This clonotype has ten or more counts. This sequence joins TRBV6-2 or TRBV6-3 and TRBJ2-6; D call uncertain. Trimming stripped 10 bases from V and 2 bases from J, with 6 bases between. In germline, CDR1 is MNHEY, CDR2 SVGEGT. The CDR3 loop spans 12 amino acids. The CDR3 region is CATTTGANVLTF. CDR3 DNA: TGTGCCACCACAACTGGGGCCAACGTCCTGACTTTC.

CDR3 nucleotides: TGTGCCAGCAGCTTAGGAATAAGCGAAATGGAGCAGTTCTTC. This codes for CASSLGISEMEQFF. The chain is built from TRBV7-2 and TRBJ2-1; D uncertain. The ends were cut back, 1 base at V and 10 bases at J, with 14 bases in the middle. This CDR3 has 14 amino acids. Germline V CDR1 and CDR2: SGHTA, FQGNSA.

The sample holds a few counts of this clonotype. The chain combines TRBV4-3 with TRBJ2-3; TRBD1 or TRBD2 may be the D gene (5 bases each). CDR3 length: 17 amino acids. V was clipped by 0 bases and J by 4 bases, with 17 bases between them. Per the germline V gene, CDR1 is LGHNA and CDR2 is YSLEER. The DNA of the CDR3 is TGCGCCAGCAGCCAAGATAGGAAAGGGGAGTTGGCAGATACGCAGTATTTT. It encodes CASSQDRKGELADTQYF.

Comments on this clonotype: One base away lies a much larger clone, so this may be a sequencing read error. The chain carries TRBV5-1 and TRBJ2-5; D is uncertain. The CDR3 loop spans 15 amino acids. V lost 1 base to trimming and J lost 11 bases, with 21 bases between them. The germline CDR1 and CDR2 sequences are SGHRS and YFSETQ. CDR3 sequence (DNA): TGCGCCAGCAGCTTGAGGATGAGCTCCTACAATGAGCAGTACTTC. This encodes CASSLRMSSYNEQYF.

This clonotype appeared once. V usage is TRBV6-5 and J usage is TRBJ1-2; TRBD1 aligns across 10 bases. This CDR3 spans 14 amino acids. Germline V gene lookup returns CDR1 MNHEY and CDR2 SVGAGI. Trimming at V came to 6 bases and at J to 6 bases, leaving 7 bases not matched to a gene. CDR3 DNA: TGTGCCAGCAGAAACCGGGACAGGGGCGATGGCTACACCTTC. Amino acid sequence: CASRNRDRGDGYTF.